Listed below are T cell receptor beta chains from one sample, sequenced in a study of T cell changes during pregnancy in multiple sclerosis. Libraries were prepared by immunoSEQ multiplex PCR; TCRdb keeps only in-frame clonotypes and omits some of them. In the table there are approximately 68,000 clones, about nine tenths of which are singletons. Sequencing used peripheral blood, obtained in the second trimester of pregnancy. The receptors were gathered from a female donor with multiple sclerosis, enrolled in a pregnancy study. CDR3s include the opening cysteine and the closing phenylalanine or tryptophan. The order of the fields is V gene, J gene, clone size, D gene, CDR3 protein, CDR3 DNA. The D gene is left open where the match is weak. Expanded clones get a size class; other rows say once, few or many, or leave the size out.

TRBV10-1	TRBJ1-1	few	.	CASIWSTEAFF	TGCGCCAGCATTTGGAGCACTGAAGCTTTCTTT
TRBV6-4	TRBJ2-5	once	.	CASSDCSHQETQYF	TGTGCCAGCAGTGACTGTAGCCACCAAGAGACCCAGTACTTC
TRBV21-1	TRBJ2-1	.	.	CASIDRTGFLNEQFF	TGTGCCAGCATTGACAGGACAGGGTTTCTCAATGAGCAGTTCTTC
TRBV7-9	TRBJ1-1	.	.	CASSLGQGIVLAEAFF	TGTGCCAGCAGCTTAGGGCAGGGGATTGTCCTCGCTGAAGCTTTCTTT
TRBV2	TRBJ1-6	.	.	CASMKGGESSPLHF	TGTGCCAGCATGAAGGGGGGGGAAAGTTCACCCCTCCACTTT
TRBV10-2	TRBJ2-7	.	.	CASRGSSYEQYF	TGCGCCAGCAGGGGGAGCTCCTACGAGCAGTACTTC
TRBV6-5	TRBJ2-3	.	TRBD1	CASRRGQGIDTQYF	TGTGCCAGCAGACGAGGACAGGGCATAGATACGCAGTATTTT
TRBV6-5	TRBJ2-2	once	TRBD1	CASSWGQGGTGELFF	TGTGCCAGCAGTTGGGGACAGGGAGGAACCGGGGAGCTGTTTTTT
TRBV9	TRBJ1-5	.	TRBD1	CASSRGQAHQPQHF	TGTGCCAGCAGCAGGGGACAGGCTCATCAGCCCCAGCATTTT
TRBV7-6	TRBJ1-6	few	TRBD1	CASSRTGGNSPLHF	TGTGCCAGCAGCAGGACAGGGGGTAATTCACCCCTCCACTTT
TRBV11-1	TRBJ1-6	.	.	CASSLDGGLVPHSPLHF	TGTGCCAGCAGCTTAGATGGAGGCCTAGTACCCCATTCACCCCTCCACTTT
TRBV6-1	TRBJ2-1	.	.	CASSETRASSFF	TGTGCCAGCAGTGAAACGAGGGCGTCCTCGTTCTTC
TRBV30	TRBJ2-3	.	TRBD1	CAWSGTDTDTQYF	TGTGCCTGGAGCGGGACAGACACAGATACGCAGTATTTT
TRBV7-3	TRBJ2-3	.	.	CASSPGASTDTQYF	TGTGCCAGCAGCCCAGGGGCCAGCACAGATACGCAGTATTTT
TRBV30	TRBJ2-7	.	TRBD1	CAWGAGGYEQYF	TGTGCCTGGGGGGCAGGGGGCTACGAGCAGTACTTC
TRBV11-2	TRBJ2-4	.	.	CASSLETGPGDF	TGTGCCAGCAGCTTAGAAACAGGGCCCGGGGACTTC
TRBV9	TRBJ2-3	.	.	CASSVVGGTDTQYF	TGTGCCAGCAGCGTAGTGGGGGGTACAGATACGCAGTATTTT
TRBV9	TRBJ2-5	.	TRBD2	CASSNRRTSGAQETQYF	TGTGCCAGCAGCAACAGACGGACTAGCGGGGCCCAAGAGACCCAGTACTTC
TRBV30	TRBJ2-7	.	.	CAWSTGLYEQYF	TGTGCCTGGAGCACAGGCCTCTACGAGCAGTACTTC
TRBV30	TRBJ1-4	.	.	CAGLLGEKLFF	TGTGCCGGACTTTTGGGTGAAAAACTGTTTTTT
TRBV11-2	TRBJ2-7	.	.	CASRYSTGTYEQYF	TGTGCCAGCAGATATAGTACGGGGACCTACGAGCAGTACTTC
TRBV6-1	TRBJ1-3	.	.	CASSVGQLSSGNTIYF	TGTGCCAGCAGTGTCGGACAACTTTCCTCTGGAAACACCATATATTTT
TRBV7-8	TRBJ2-7	.	.	CASSQTDYEQYF	TGTGCCAGCAGCCAAACTGACTACGAGCAGTACTTC
TRBV19	TRBJ1-2	.	.	CASSVDRNRDYGYTF	TGTGCCAGTAGTGTAGACCGAAATCGGGACTATGGCTACACCTTC